The rows below give T cell receptor beta chains drawn from one sample of a study of chemoradiotherapy in HPV16-positive cancers. Clones were sequenced by immunoSEQ multiplex PCR, and TCRdb holds only the in-frame ones, with some missing. The sample has about 4,800 clones, 86% seen once; the top ten hold about 4.5%. The input for sequencing was tumor tissue, taken from a patient who underwent chemoradiotherapy. The receptors were gathered from a human donor with HPV-associated anogenital cancer. The CDR3 runs from the conserved cysteine through the conserved F or W. The order of the fields is clone size, J gene, D gene, V gene, CDR3 protein, CDR3 DNA. D genes are given only for firm matches. Some rows mark clone size as missing; the rest say once, few, many or name a class of expanded clone.

>.|TRBJ2-1|TRBD2|TRBV7-8
CASTVGGGNNEQFF
TGTGCCAGCACTGTGGGGGGGGGAAACAATGAGCAGTTCTTC
>.|TRBJ2-5|.|TRBV29-1
CSVDVGSGGGGETQYF
TGCAGCGTTGACGTGGGATCGGGGGGCGGTGGGGAGACCCAGTACTTC
>.|TRBJ2-1|.|TRBV7-9
CASSSRGGGEQFF
TGTGCCAGCAGCTCTAGAGGGGGGGGCGAGCAGTTCTTC
>.|TRBJ1-4|.|TRBV10-1
CASPKKEGRGKKLFF
TGCGCCAGCCCCAAAAAGGAGGGGCGTGGTAAAAAACTGTTTTTT
>once|TRBJ2-2|TRBD2|TRBV7-8
CALAGGPGELFF
TGTGCCTTAGCGGGGGGGCCCGGGGAGCTGTTTTTT
>.|TRBJ1-3|.|TRBV19
CASTTSWTVRNTIYF
TGTGCCAGTACCACGTCTTGGACAGTTCGAAACACCATATATTTT
>.|TRBJ1-1|.|TRBV10-1
CASAGVAEAFF
TGCGCCAGTGCAGGGGTTGCTGAAGCTTTCTTT
>.|TRBJ1-4|TRBD1|TRBV19
CASSRGTGNEKLFF
TGTGCCAGTAGTAGAGGGACAGGGAATGAAAAACTGTTTTTT
>.|TRBJ1-1|.|TRBV5-1
CASTYSTGSGTEAFF
TGCGCCAGCACCTATTCGACAGGATCAGGGACTGAAGCTTTCTTT
>.|TRBJ1-2|.|TRBV27
CASSLSPSTGRYGYTF
TGTGCCAGCAGTTTATCCCCTTCAACAGGGAGATATGGCTACACCTTC
>.|TRBJ1-1|TRBD1|TRBV28
CASSPPDRTEAFF
TGTGCCAGCAGCCCCCCGGACAGGACTGAAGCTTTCTTT
>few|TRBJ2-1|TRBD1|TRBV6-1
CASSGVRQGSEQFF
TGTGCCAGCAGTGGGGTCCGACAGGGGAGTGAGCAGTTCTTC
>.|TRBJ2-5|.|TRBV19
CASTAENQETQYF
TGTGCCAGTACGGCAGAGAACCAAGAGACCCAGTACTTC
>.|TRBJ1-1|.|TRBV19
CATPMGGRVNTEAFF
TGTGCCACCCCCATGGGGGGGCGAGTGAACACTGAAGCTTTCTTT
>.|TRBJ2-5|.|TRBV11-1
CASSLGNREETQYF
TGTGCCAGCAGCTTAGGGAACCGAGAGGAGACCCAGTACTTC
>.|TRBJ1-4|TRBD1|TRBV2
CAIRRQGGNEKLFF
TGTGCCATACGAAGACAGGGGGGGAATGAAAAACTGTTTTTT
>.|TRBJ2-3|.|TRBV11-3
CASSLRGETDTQYF
TGTGCCAGCAGCCTCAGGGGGGAAACAGATACGCAGTATTTT
>.|TRBJ2-5|TRBD2|TRBV5-4
CASGPQETQYF
TGTGCTAGCGGGCCTCAAGAGACCCAGTACTTC
>.|TRBJ2-2|.|TRBV27
CASSWNGVTGAPGELFF
TGTGCCAGCAGTTGGAATGGTGTCACCGGGGCGCCCGGGGAGCTGTTTTTT
>.|TRBJ1-1|.|TRBV28
CASTPSGGNTEAFF
TGTGCCAGCACCCCTTCGGGGGGAAACACTGAAGCTTTCTTT
>.|TRBJ1-1|.|TRBV9
CASSVIEGTPNTEAFF
TGTGCCAGCAGCGTAATAGAAGGGACACCGAACACTGAAGCTTTCTTT
>.|TRBJ2-1|TRBD2|TRBV7-2
CASSPRMRGGLSEQFF
TGTGCCAGCAGCCCACGGATGCGGGGGGGCCTTAGTGAGCAGTTCTTC
>.|TRBJ2-1|.|TRBV11-3
CASSGGHEQFF
TGTGCCAGCAGCGGGGGCCATGAGCAGTTCTTC
>.|TRBJ1-3|TRBD1|TRBV9
CASSLLQTGDLSGNTIYF
TGTGCCAGCAGTCTTTTACAGACAGGGGATCTTTCTGGAAACACCATATATTTT
>.|TRBJ1-2|TRBD1|TRBV5-6
CASRGTGGGYGYTF
TGTGCCAGTAGAGGGACAGGCGGAGGCTATGGCTACACCTTC
>.|TRBJ1-2|.|TRBV29-1
CSVAGYGNYGYTF
TGCAGCGTTGCAGGGTACGGTAACTATGGCTACACCTTC
>.|TRBJ2-7|.|TRBV11-2
CASSQGRGRSYEQYF
TGTGCCAGCAGCCAGGGAAGGGGCCGCTCCTACGAGCAGTACTTC
>once|TRBJ2-7|.|TRBV5-1
CASAPQWAEYEQYF
TGCGCCAGCGCACCCCAGTGGGCTGAGTACGAGCAGTACTTC
>.|TRBJ2-3|TRBD2|TRBV4-3
CASSQSGGAIFSDTQYF
TGCGCCAGCAGCCAGAGCGGGGGGGCCATTTTTTCAGATACGCAGTATTTT
>once|TRBJ1-5|TRBD1|TRBV4-1
CASSQDQSGGFQPQHF
TGCGCCAGCAGCCAAGATCAATCAGGGGGCTTTCAGCCCCAGCATTTT
>.|TRBJ2-1|TRBD2|TRBV30
CAWRASGSFNNEQFF
TGTGCCTGGAGAGCTAGCGGGAGCTTCAACAATGAGCAGTTCTTC
>.|TRBJ2-2|.|TRBV11-2
CASSRGNTGELFF
TGTGCCAGCTCGAGGGGTAACACCGGGGAGCTGTTTTTT
>.|TRBJ1-1|.|TRBV27
CASSSQYADSRGNTEAFF
TGTGCCAGCAGTTCGCAATACGCCGACAGTCGAGGGAACACTGAAGCTTTCTTT
>.|TRBJ1-1|.|TRBV6-1
CASSEQPDSAEAFF
TGTGCCAGCAGTGAGCAACCGGACAGTGCTGAAGCTTTCTTT
>.|TRBJ1-1|TRBD1|TRBV19
CASSPGGTNTEAFF
TGTGCCAGTAGTCCAGGGGGTACGAACACTGAAGCTTTCTTT
>.|TRBJ1-1|.|TRBV19
CASSIGQGLPEAFF
TGTGCCAGTAGTATAGGCCAGGGACTCCCTGAAGCTTTCTTT
>.|TRBJ1-2|.|TRBV4-1
CASSHEGKGYGYTF
TGCGCCAGCAGCCACGAAGGTAAAGGCTATGGCTACACCTTC
>.|TRBJ1-5|.|TRBV7-2
CASSLGPTVGWPQHF
TGTGCCAGCAGCTTAGGCCCCACCGTGGGTTGGCCCCAGCATTTT
>.|TRBJ2-1|.|TRBV7-9
CASSLSGSYNEQFF
TGTGCCAGCAGCTTAAGCGGCTCCTACAATGAGCAGTTCTTC
>few|TRBJ2-7|TRBD2|TRBV19
CASSGRAGVEQYF
TGTGCCAGTAGTGGGCGAGCGGGAGTCGAGCAGTACTTC
>once|TRBJ1-1|.|TRBV28
CASSSPRGGIPRRAEAFF
TGTGCCAGCAGTTCCCCCAGGGGCGGGATTCCTCGGAGGGCTGAAGCTTTCTTT